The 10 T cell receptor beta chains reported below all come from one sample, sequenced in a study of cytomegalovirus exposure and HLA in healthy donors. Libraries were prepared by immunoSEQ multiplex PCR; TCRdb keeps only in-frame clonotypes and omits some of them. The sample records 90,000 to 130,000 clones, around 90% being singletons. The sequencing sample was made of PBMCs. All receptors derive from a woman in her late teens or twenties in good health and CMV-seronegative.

The DNA of the CDR3 is TGTGCCAGCAGTATAGGACAGACCTACGAGCAGTACTTC. As protein: CASSIGQTYEQYF. The V call is TRBV27, the J call TRBJ2-7; tentatively, D is TRBD1 (6 bases). Germline CDR1 and CDR2: MNHEY and SMNVEV (reference sequence). V lost 5 bases and J lost 2, with 10 bases in between. CDR3 length equals 13 residues.

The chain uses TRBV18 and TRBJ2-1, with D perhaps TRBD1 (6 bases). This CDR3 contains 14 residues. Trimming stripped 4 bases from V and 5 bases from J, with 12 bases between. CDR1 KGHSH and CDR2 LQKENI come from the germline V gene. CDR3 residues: CASSLTTGDNEQFF. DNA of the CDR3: TGTGCCAGCTCACTCACGACAGGTGACAATGAGCAGTTCTTC.

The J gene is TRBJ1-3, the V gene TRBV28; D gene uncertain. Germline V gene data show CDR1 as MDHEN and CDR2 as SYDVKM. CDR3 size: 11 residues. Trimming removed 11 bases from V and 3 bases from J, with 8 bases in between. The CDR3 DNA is TGTGCCTCCTCAGTTGGAAACACCATATATTTT. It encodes CASSVGNTIYF.

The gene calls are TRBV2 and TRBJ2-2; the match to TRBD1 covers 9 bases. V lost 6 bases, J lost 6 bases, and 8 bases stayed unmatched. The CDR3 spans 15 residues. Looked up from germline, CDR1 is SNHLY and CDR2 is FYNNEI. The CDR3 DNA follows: TGTGCCAGCAGCTACAGGGGGCGGGTGGCCGGGGAGCTGTTTTTT. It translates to CASSYRGRVAGELFF.

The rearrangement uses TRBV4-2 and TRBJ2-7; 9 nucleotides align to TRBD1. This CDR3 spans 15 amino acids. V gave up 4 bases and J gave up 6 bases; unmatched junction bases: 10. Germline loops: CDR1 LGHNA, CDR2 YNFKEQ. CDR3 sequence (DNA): TGTGCCAGCAGCCTCTTAGGGGGGACAGGGTCCGAGCAGTACTTC. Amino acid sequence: CASSLLGGTGSEQYF.

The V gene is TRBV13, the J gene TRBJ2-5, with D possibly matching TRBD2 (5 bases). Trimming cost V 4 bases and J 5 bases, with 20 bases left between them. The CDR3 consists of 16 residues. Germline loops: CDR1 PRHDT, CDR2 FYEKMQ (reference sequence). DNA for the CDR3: TGTGCCAGCAGCTCACGGACTGTCCTGGAGCGGGAGACCCAGTACTTC. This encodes CASSSRTVLERETQYF.

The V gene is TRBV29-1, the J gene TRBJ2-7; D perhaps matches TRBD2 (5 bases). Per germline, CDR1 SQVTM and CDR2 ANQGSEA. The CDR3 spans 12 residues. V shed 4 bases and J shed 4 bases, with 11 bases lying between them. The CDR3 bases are TGCAGCGTTGGCCGGAGGCGGTACGAGCAGTACTTC. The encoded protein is CSVGRRRYEQYF.

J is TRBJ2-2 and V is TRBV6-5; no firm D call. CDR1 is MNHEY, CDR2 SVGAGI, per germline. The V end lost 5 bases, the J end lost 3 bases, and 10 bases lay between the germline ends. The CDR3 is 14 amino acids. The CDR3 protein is CASSLKAYTGELFF. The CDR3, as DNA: TGTGCCAGCAGTCTTAAAGCCTACACCGGGGAGCTGTTTTTT.

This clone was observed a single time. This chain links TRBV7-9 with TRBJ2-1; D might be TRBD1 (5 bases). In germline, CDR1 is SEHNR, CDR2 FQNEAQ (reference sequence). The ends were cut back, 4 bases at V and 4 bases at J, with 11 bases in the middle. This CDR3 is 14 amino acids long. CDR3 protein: CASSSETAYNEQFF. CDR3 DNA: TGTGCCAGCAGCTCCGAGACAGCTTACAATGAGCAGTTCTTC.

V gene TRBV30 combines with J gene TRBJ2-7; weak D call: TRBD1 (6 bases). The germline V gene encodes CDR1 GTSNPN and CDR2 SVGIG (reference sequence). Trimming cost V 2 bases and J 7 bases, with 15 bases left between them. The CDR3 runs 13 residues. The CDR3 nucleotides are TGTGCCTGGAGTCCTAATCGGCAGGGGGAGCAGTACTTC. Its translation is CAWSPNRQGEQYF.